This TCR beta chain was recovered during a study of shared clonotypes between healthy human individuals (dated by TCRdb to 2020 to 2022). Turning to the overall study: The cohort comprised a couple of women and a few men aged 18 to 49 years. For each donor, CD4 naive and CD4 memory were each given three plates, CD8 naive was given two plates, and CD8 memory was given one plate. To estimate repertoire size and how much clonotype sharing occurs between individuals, the study deeply sequenced the blood TCR repertoires of five healthy adults. Libraries were prepared and TCR repertoires were sequenced by different laboratories using diverse techniques, in order to increase sequencing depth and limit assay-specific biases. Between about 0.9 and 10 billion PBMCs per donor were obtained by leukapheresis. What the work shows at the level of the full study, not this receptor alone: Sharing across a few donors was observed for 5% to 6.5% of naive CD4, less than 4% of naive CD8, about 2.5% of memory CD4, and about 0.39% of memory CD8 clonotypes. Sampling was restricted to blood, and TCR repertoires in tissue are likely to differ from TCR repertoires in blood. Even with the large sequencing depth, rarefaction of the sorted-subset datasets indicated that sequencing was incomplete. Estimated clonotype richness was generally larger for naive than for memory subsets. Pairwise subsampling indicated that sequencing depth was expected to affect the degree of clonotype sharing among donors. Compared with non-shared clonotypes, clonotypes shared by all four sorted-subset donors had higher generation probabilities. Because the study included a small number of donors, the genetic and exposure-history diversity represented was limited.

CD8 naive samples consisted of CD45RO-negative cells that were positively selected for CCR7, yielding a CD45RA+CCR7+ population without TemRA cells. Healthy HIV-negative adults with no recently reported acute infections or vaccinations were included as donors. Every donor was a Caucasian adult residing in Nashville, Tennessee, USA. Blood was obtained by leukapheresis, after which PBMCs were separated by Ficoll-Histopaque density gradient centrifugation and cryopreserved in liquid nitrogen vapor phase. Purity and quantity of every magnetically sorted T cell population were checked by analytical flow cytometry. From each sorted fraction, genomic DNA was isolated and quantified by UV absorbance on a Nanodrop 2000c. As encoded in the germline V gene (reference sequence), CDR1 is MNHEY while CDR2 is SMNVEV. Ends trimmed: V by 2 bases, J by 3 bases; bases unmatched to a gene: 1. The CDR3 sequence holds 15 residues, the cysteine and phenylalanine included. The entry retains the CDR3 DNA only, 45 bases that are in frame from base 1.

TCR CDR3 regions were amplified from genomic DNA by multiplex PCR using the deep immunoSEQ assay. Extracted genomic DNA from each cell subset was spread evenly across all wells of several immunoSEQ 96-well plates, with each plate serving as a replicate. For sorted subsets, each replicate PCR was loaded with roughly 200 ng genomic DNA, equivalent to 30,000 or so T cell genomes. Purified libraries were measured with a Qubit 3.0 fluorometer, size-checked on a Bioanalyzer 2100, and measured again with the KAPA Library Quantification kit. Every immunoSEQ 96-well plate was sequenced on a separate single-read 150-cycle Illumina NextSeq 550 flow cell. The study's processing was this. Because only junctional sequences without quality scores were contained in the immunoSEQ output, filtering matching that applied to full-length reads could not be performed. Sequences were annotated with PyIR, a Python wrapper for IgBLAST v1.9, using IMGT germline references to assign V/J genes and CDR3. Reads were filtered out if the reads had weak V/J assignments (E-value above 1e-6), no CDR3, stop codons, out-of-frame junctions, or ambiguous translated residues. V3J clonotypes were defined as sequences sharing the same inferred V gene, J gene, and CDR3 amino acid sequence. To compute the percentage overlap between repertoires, the number of shared unique clonotypes was divided by the size of the smaller repertoire. Three approaches were used to assess repertoire richness: RTK rarefaction, the Chao1 estimator, and Recon v2.1 estimates of unobserved clonotypes. OLGA was used to compute generation probabilities for all TCRbeta clonotypes that the gDNA method yielded from a few donors. TCRdb carries this immuneACCESS record with in-frame sequences only. Its versions omit some clonotypes, under half of them owing to an unresolved V gene in the studies checked, with the rest unexplained. V, J and clone size derive from that table, while D and trimming were established from the DNA sequence. The sample table holds roughly 1,800,000 clones, of which around 96% were seen once. Of the sample, roughly 1.2% falls within the top ten clones.

A remark on this clone: Its antigen has not been determined. Per-nucleotide qualities are absent, and no much larger clonotype sits a single base away. The sample carries other DNA sequences with the same CDR3.

Sequencing used naive CD8+ T cells sorted from blood. In the paper's terms, the cell subset or site label means: CD45RA+CCR7+. The chain joins TRBV27 to TRBJ2-1; TRBD2 aligns with 10 central bases. The source of this sequence is a man aged 18 to 30 in good health. The CDR3 region: CASSLLAGVYNEQFF. The nucleotides are TGTGCCAGCAGTTTACTAGCGGGAGTCTACAATGAGCAGTTCTTC.